Sequencing of this T cell receptor (beta chain) was carried out in a study of blood T cell repertoires in COVID-19. Study summary: Both acute and convalescent COVID-19 samples were obtained from the United States, Italy and Spain.

Original handling: Estimation of nucleated cell counts was performed using reference gene primer amplification. Method: immunoSEQ multiplex PCR; TCRdb's copy keeps in-frame clones and lacks some. From that table come the V and J calls and clone size; the DNA was used to work out D and trimming. The sample holds roughly 73,000 clones, about four fifths seen once. The V and J ends lost 0 bases and 5 bases, in that order; junction bases with no gene match: 6. Germline CDR1 SGDLS, CDR2 YYNGEE. This CDR3 has 15 amino acids. The sequenced material came from peripheral blood. The sequence derives from a woman in her 70s with acute or convalescent COVID-19. The chain is built from TRBV9 and TRBJ2-5; TRBD2 matches at 8 bases. This chain's CDR3 is CASSVAGGLRETQYF. CDR3 coding DNA: TGTGCCAGCAGCGTAGCGGGAGGGTTGAGGGAGACCCAGTACTTC.